This entry concerns a single T cell receptor beta chain. The antigen this receptor binds is unknown. No base-level quality is on record; no much larger clone is a single base apart. During the collection period, no immune events, such as infections, were documented for the healthy donors. Healthy-donor blood repertoires served as a training cohort to calibrate time-dependent variance in a beta-binomial model of T-cell clone differential abundance. There were roughly 10 healthy donors in the training cohort, of whom 3 were female and 7 were male. Donor ages ranged from about 29 to 65 years, with an average of about 44 years. Obtained from a commercial supplier, whole blood was collected from each healthy donor at three time points set two to three weeks apart. For immunosequencing, genomic DNA was extracted from whole blood that had not been sorted. The data were taken from a study of identifying expanded T cells in peripheral blood (dated 2019 in TCRdb). Study-level background: Technical replicates were generated by sequencing separate aliquots of the same genomic DNA pool, and four replicates were compared pairwise. Study-level results and caveats: The authors expected biological variance in healthy repertoires might increase further over much longer intervals such as months to years. Between technical replicates the binomial model flagged 1 to 1.5 differentially abundant clones, whereas over roughly two weeks the binomial model flagged about 15 and over roughly 4 weeks 19 to 20. Both the number of clones called differentially abundant and the false-positive rate were significantly reduced by the beta-binomial model across all healthy-donor time intervals. For all healthy donors, the variance in clone template counts between approximately 2-week samples rose significantly as total template count increased.

The immunoSEQ Assay, which relies on bias-controlled multiplex PCR amplification of genomic DNA, was used to profile TCRbeta CDR3 regions. As for the authors' bioinformatics: To quantify the absolute abundance of each unique TCRbeta CDR3 region, the sequences were collapsed and filtered. Differential abundance was assessed using a binomial (Fisher-equivalent) model and a beta-binomial model in which time-dependent variance fitted from healthy donors was added. Clones with fewer than 5 combined templates were removed, and a clone was called differentially abundant if the clone's Benjamini-Hochberg FDR was below 0.01. In the beta-binomial model, variance was expressed as a function of the total template count across the two samples, in the form v = (b*log(k)+a)^2. The clones in this table, taken by TCRdb from immuneACCESS, are in-frame only. Not every clone is retained; where verified, under half of the shortfall comes from an unresolved V gene, and the cause of the rest is unknown. Clone size and the V and J calls come from that table; the DNA yielded D and trimming. The sample profile shows around 85,000 clones; 70% to 90% of them were found once. Roughly 19% of the sample goes to the ten largest clones.

Specimen: blood. This receptor was taken from a person aged 18 to 75 in good health.

Here the CDR3 is given as CASTPTGELFF. DNA sequence: TGTGCCAGCACCCCCACCGGGGAGCTGTTTTTT. In this chain, TRBV6-9 is recombined with TRBJ2-2, with no D gene named confidently. The germline V gene encodes CDR1 MNHGY and CDR2 SVAAGI. The germline ends are 4 bases apart after V is trimmed by 7 bases and J by 4 bases. Including the terminal cysteine and phenylalanine, the CDR3 comprises 11 residues. Only CDR3 DNA remains: 33 bases, in frame from the first base.